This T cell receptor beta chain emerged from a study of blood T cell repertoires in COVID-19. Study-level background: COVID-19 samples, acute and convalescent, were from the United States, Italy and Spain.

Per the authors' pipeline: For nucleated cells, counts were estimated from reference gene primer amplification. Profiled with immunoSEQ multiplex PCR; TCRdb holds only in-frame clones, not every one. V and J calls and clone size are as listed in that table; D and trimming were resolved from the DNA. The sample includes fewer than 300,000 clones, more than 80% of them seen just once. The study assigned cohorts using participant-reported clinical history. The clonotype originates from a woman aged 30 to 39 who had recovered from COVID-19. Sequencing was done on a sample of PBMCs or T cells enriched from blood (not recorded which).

The CDR3 DNA is TGTGCCAGTAGTATAGGGGGCAGGGCCTCCTACGAGCAGTACTTC. Translation: CASSIGGRASYEQYF. The chain carries TRBV19 and TRBJ2-7; a weak D match, TRBD1 (5 bases). CDR3 length equals 15 residues. Germline V gene sequence: CDR1 LNHDA, CDR2 SQIVND (reference sequence). The V end was cut by 1 base, the J end by 0 bases, with 10 bases between.